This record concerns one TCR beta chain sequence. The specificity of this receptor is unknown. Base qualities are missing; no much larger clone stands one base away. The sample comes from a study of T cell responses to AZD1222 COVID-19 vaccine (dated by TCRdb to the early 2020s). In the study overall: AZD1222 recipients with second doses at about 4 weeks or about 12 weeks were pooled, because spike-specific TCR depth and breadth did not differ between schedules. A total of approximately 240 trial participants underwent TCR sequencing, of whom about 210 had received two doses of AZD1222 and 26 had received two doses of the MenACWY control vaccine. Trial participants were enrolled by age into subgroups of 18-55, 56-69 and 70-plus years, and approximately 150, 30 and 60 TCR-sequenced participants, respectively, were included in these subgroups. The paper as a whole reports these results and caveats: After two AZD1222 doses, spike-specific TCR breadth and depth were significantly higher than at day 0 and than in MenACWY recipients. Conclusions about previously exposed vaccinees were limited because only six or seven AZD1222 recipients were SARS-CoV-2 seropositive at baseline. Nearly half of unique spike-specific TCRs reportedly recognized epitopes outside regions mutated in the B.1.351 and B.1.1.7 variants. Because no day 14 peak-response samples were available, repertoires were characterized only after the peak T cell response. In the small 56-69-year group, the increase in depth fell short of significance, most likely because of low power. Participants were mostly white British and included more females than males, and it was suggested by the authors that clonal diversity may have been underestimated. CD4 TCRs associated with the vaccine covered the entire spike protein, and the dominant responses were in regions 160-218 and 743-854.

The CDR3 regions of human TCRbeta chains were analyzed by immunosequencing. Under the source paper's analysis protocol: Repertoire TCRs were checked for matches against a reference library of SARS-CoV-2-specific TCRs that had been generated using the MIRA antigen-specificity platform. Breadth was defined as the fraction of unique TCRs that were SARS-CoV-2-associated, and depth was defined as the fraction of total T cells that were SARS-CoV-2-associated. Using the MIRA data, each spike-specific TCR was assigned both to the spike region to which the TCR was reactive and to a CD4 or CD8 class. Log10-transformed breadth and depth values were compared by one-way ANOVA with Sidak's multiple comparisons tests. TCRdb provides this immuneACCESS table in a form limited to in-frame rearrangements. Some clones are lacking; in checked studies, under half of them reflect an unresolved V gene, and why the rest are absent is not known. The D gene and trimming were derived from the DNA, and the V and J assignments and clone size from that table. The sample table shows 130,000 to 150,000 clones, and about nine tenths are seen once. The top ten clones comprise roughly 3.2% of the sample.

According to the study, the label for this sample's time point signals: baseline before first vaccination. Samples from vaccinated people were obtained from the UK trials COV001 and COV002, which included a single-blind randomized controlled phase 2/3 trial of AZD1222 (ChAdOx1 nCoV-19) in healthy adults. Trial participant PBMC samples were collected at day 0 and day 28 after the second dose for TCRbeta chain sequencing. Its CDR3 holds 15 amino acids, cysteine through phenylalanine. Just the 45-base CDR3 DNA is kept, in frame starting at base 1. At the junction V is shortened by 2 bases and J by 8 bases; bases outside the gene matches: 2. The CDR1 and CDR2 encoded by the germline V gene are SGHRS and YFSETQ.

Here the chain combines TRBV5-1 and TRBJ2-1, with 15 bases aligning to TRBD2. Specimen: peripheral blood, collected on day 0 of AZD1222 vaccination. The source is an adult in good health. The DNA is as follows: TGCGCCAGCAGCTTCGGACTAGCGGGGGGGCATGAGCAGTTCTTC. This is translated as CASSFGLAGGHEQFF.